The 18 T cell receptor beta chains below all came from one sample that was sequenced in a study of technical replicates of blood from several donors. Assay: immunoSEQ multiplex PCR; the TCRdb copy retains only in-frame clones and omits some. The data contain 79,000 or so clones, 91% of them singletons. What was sequenced was T cells isolated from PBMCs. Every receptor here comes from a human donor in good health.

V usage is TRBV5-1 and J usage is TRBJ2-7; TRBD1 matches 9 bases. The CDR3 loop spans 18 amino acids. The J segment lost 3 bases and the V segment lost 0 bases, leaving 13 bases of the junction unmatched. CDR1 SGHRS and CDR2 YFSETQ come from the germline V gene. The CDR3 reads CASSLAKLARDRDYEQYF. In DNA form, the CDR3 reads TGCGCCAGCAGCTTGGCCAAGCTGGCCCGGGACAGGGACTACGAGCAGTACTTC.

J is TRBJ2-1 and V is TRBV29-1; 10 bases agree with TRBD1. J lost 8 bases, V lost 1 base, and 5 bases had no gene match. Germline CDR1 is SQVTM and CDR2 is ANQGSEA. The CDR3 is 14 amino acids. The CDR3 spells CSVEGDRGADEQFF. CDR3 DNA: TGCAGCGTTGAAGGGGACAGGGGCGCCGATGAGCAGTTCTTC.

This clone was observed a few times. V usage is TRBV27 and J usage is TRBJ1-5; no firm D call. The germline V gene encodes CDR1 MNHEY and CDR2 SMNVEV (reference sequence). The CDR3 is 16 residues long. Trimming removed 0 bases at V and 2 bases at J, with 11 bases between. CDR3 sequence: CASSLSGLGRNQPQHF. The DNA of the CDR3 is TGTGCCAGCAGTTTATCAGGTCTAGGCCGCAATCAGCCCCAGCATTTT.

The rearrangement uses TRBV20-1 and TRBJ2-4, with D maybe TRBD2 (6 bases). Trimming took off 3 bases at V and 9 bases at J, with 6 bases between the two ends. In germline, CDR1 is DFQATT, CDR2 SNEGSKA (reference sequence). The length of the CDR3 is 10 residues. The CDR3 nucleotides read TGCAGTGCTAGGGAGGGCATTCAGTACTTC. As protein: CSAREGIQYF.

This chain connects TRBV4-2 to TRBJ2-7, with 10 positions matching TRBD2. The J segment lost 4 bases and the V segment lost 1 base, leaving 4 bases of the junction unmatched. The V gene's germline CDR1 is LGHNA and CDR2 YNFKEQ. The CDR3 consists of 15 residues. The CDR3 coding sequence is TGTGCCAGCAGCCAAGCCCTAGCGGGGGATTACGAGCAGTACTTC. Protein: CASSQALAGDYEQYF.

The chain employs TRBV2 and TRBJ2-5; 7 nucleotides line up with TRBD1. Germline V gene sequence: CDR1 SNHLY, CDR2 FYNNEI. V dropped 6 bases and J dropped 2; count of bases not matched to a gene: 6. The CDR3 loop spans 14 amino acids. CDR3 sequence: CASRDGTAQETQYF. The CDR3 bases are TGTGCCAGCAGGGACGGGACAGCGCAAGAGACCCAGTACTTC. The variable domain in full, with the rest retrieved from reference TRBV2 and TRBJ2-5, is EPEVTQTPSHQVTQMGQEVILRCVPISNHLYFYWYRQILGQKVEFLVSFYNNEISEKSEIFDDQFSVERPDGSNFTLKIRSTKLEDSAMYFCASRDGTAQETQYFGPGTRLLVL.

V and J are TRBV6-5 and TRBJ2-7; TRBD1 aligns across 10 bases. Looked up from germline, CDR1 is MNHEY and CDR2 is SVGAGI. CDR3 length: 14 residues. The J segment lost 0 bases and the V segment lost 5 bases, leaving 1 base of the junction unmatched. The CDR3: CASSGTGDSYEQYF. The DNA for the CDR3 is TGTGCCAGCAGTGGGACAGGGGACTCCTACGAGCAGTACTTC.

V gene TRBV25-1 combines with J gene TRBJ2-1; TRBD2 matches 8 bases. J was trimmed by 5 bases and V by 5 bases; bases with no gene match: 8. The CDR3 has 15 residues. Germline CDR1 reads MGHDK; CDR2 reads SYGVNS. This CDR3 reads CASSHGLADHNEQFF. CDR3 sequence (DNA): TGTGCCAGCAGTCACGGACTAGCCGATCACAATGAGCAGTTCTTC.

The chain has TRBV6-5 and TRBJ2-1; TRBD2 matches 7 bases. The CDR3 consists of 16 residues. Unmatched junction bases numbered 5, after V lost 2 bases and J lost 1 base. The germline CDR1 and CDR2 sequences are MNHEY and SVGAGI. The CDR3 bases are TGTGCCAGCAGTTACGGTTCGGGACTATCCTACAATGAGCAGTTCTTC. Its protein product is CASSYGSGLSYNEQFF.

This clone turned up a few times. The chain has TRBV30 and TRBJ1-1; no clear D. Deletions cut 1 base from V and 6 bases from J, with 12 bases between. CDR3 length: 13 residues. The germline gives CDR1 GTSNPN, CDR2 SVGIG (reference sequence). CDR3 nucleotide sequence: TGTGCCTGGAGTGCCTGGAGGGTCCCTGAAGCTTTCTTT. It encodes CAWSAWRVPEAFF. Full variable domain (rest looked up from reference TRBV30 and TRBJ1-1): SQTIHQWPATLVQPVGSPLSLECTVEGTSNPNLYWYRQAAGRGLQLLFYSVGIGQISSEVPQNLSASRPQDRQFILSSKKLLLSDSGFYLCAWSAWRVPEAFFGQGTRLTVV.

V usage is TRBV2 and J usage is TRBJ2-5, with 7 bases identical to TRBD2. Germline assignment: CDR1 SNHLY and CDR2 FYNNEI. The J segment lost 2 bases and the V segment lost 3 bases, leaving 3 bases of the junction unmatched. The CDR3 extends over 14 amino acids. In DNA, the CDR3 is TGTGCCAGCAGTGATTGGCGGGGGCAAGAGACCCAGTACTTC. Amino acids: CASSDWRGQETQYF.

The genes are TRBV5-4 and TRBJ2-5; tentatively, D is TRBD2 (6 bases). The V end lost 3 bases, the J end lost 5 bases, and 23 bases lay between the germline ends. The CDR3 runs 17 residues. CDR1 is SGHNT, CDR2 YYREEE, per germline (reference sequence). The CDR3 nucleotides are TGTGCCAGCAGCTCGCGGGAAACTAGTCTTGTTGCGGAGACCCAGTACTTC. This sequence encodes CASSSRETSLVAETQYF.

This clone showed up just a few times. This chain joins TRBV11-2 and TRBJ1-1; TRBD1 matches at 8 bases. CDR1 is SGHAT and CDR2 is FQNNGV in the germline V gene. The CDR3 has 14 residues. With 6 bases clipped from V and 4 bases from J, the junction kept 7 bases outside the gene matches. This CDR3 reads CASSLGQGGTEAFF. In DNA form, the CDR3 reads TGTGCCAGCAGTCTTGGACAGGGAGGCACTGAAGCTTTCTTT.

This clone was seen more than once but under ten times. The rearrangement uses TRBV2 and TRBJ1-1; perhaps TRBD1 as D (5 bases). This CDR3 has 14 residues. In germline, CDR1 is SNHLY, CDR2 FYNNEI. V lost 7 bases and J 1 base, leaving 13 bases between the germline ends. This chain's CDR3 is CASNNGRANTEAFF. In DNA form, the CDR3 reads TGTGCCAGCAACAATGGCAGGGCGAACACTGAAGCTTTCTTT. Based on the CDR3 plus reference TRBV2 and TRBJ1-1, the full variable domain is EPEVTQTPSHQVTQMGQEVILRCVPISNHLYFYWYRQILGQKVEFLVSFYNNEISEKSEIFDDQFSVERPDGSNFTLKIRSTKLEDSAMYFCASNNGRANTEAFFGQGTRLTVV.

V and J are TRBV2 and TRBJ2-6; perhaps TRBD1 as D (5 bases). V lost 3 bases to trimming and J lost 12 bases, with 18 bases between them. The CDR3 has 15 amino acids. The V gene's germline CDR1 is SNHLY and CDR2 FYNNEI. The chain's CDR3 is CASSDPQGRGGVLTF. CDR3 DNA: TGTGCCAGCAGTGATCCCCAGGGAAGAGGTGGCGTCCTGACTTTC.

This CDR3 reads CASSLDLAGGPDTQYF. The CDR3 DNA is TGTGCCAGCAGCTTAGATCTAGCGGGGGGACCAGATACGCAGTATTTT. The J gene is TRBJ2-3, the V gene TRBV7-9; 11 bases agree with TRBD2. CDR1 SEHNR and CDR2 FQNEAQ come from the germline V gene (reference sequence). V was clipped by 1 base and J by 4 bases; unmatched bases: 4. CDR3 size: 16 residues.

This chain links TRBV10-3 with TRBJ1-1, with D possibly being TRBD1 (5 bases). The V end was cut by 8 bases, the J end by 3 bases, with 7 bases between. The CDR3 covers 11 residues. Germline V gives CDR1 ENHRY, CDR2 SYGVKD. CDR3 residues: CAIGGYTEAFF. The CDR3 nucleotides are TGTGCCATCGGGGGGTACACTGAAGCTTTCTTT.

There are a few counts of this clone. The V and J genes are TRBV4-2 and TRBJ2-2, with a tentative D call TRBD2 (6 bases). The CDR3 is made up of 18 amino acids. The germline V and J ends were trimmed by 1 base and 6 bases, with 21 bases remaining between them. CDR1 and CDR2 (germline): LGHNA, YNFKEQ. CDR3 sequence (DNA): TGTGCCAGCAGCCAAGTTTTAAGAACTAGCCGAAGGCCCGGGGAGCTGTTTTTT. Its translation is CASSQVLRTSRRPGELFF.